This T cell receptor beta chain was retrieved from a study of blood T cell repertoires in COVID-19. The protocol was immunoSEQ multiplex PCR, while the TCRdb copy is restricted to in-frame clones and leaves out a portion. The repertoire has fewer than 250,000 clones, around 86% of them found once; the top ten carry about 9.9%. Germline-derived CDR1 and CDR2 are SNHLY and FYNNEI. The CDR3 extends over 13 amino acids. With 4 bases removed from V and 3 bases from J, the gap between germline ends came to 7 bases. This receptor was taken from a man aged 45-60 years with COVID-19, enrolled during active disease. V is TRBV2 and J is TRBJ1-3; the D is unclear. Sequenced input: peripheral blood. Here the CDR3 DNA reads TGTGCCAGCAGTGCAGGTTTTGGAAACACCATATATTTT. Its translation is CASSAGFGNTIYF.